Detailed here is one T cell receptor beta chain. Its antigen is currently unknown. This sample stems from a study of monozygotic twins with inflammatory bowel disease. For each CDR3 protein, TCRdb gives one entry from its re-call of the 5' RACE reads, without DNA. Listed are some 170,000 distinct CDR3 sequences; 2% to 2.5% falls within the top ten. CDR3 length: 13 residues. Study-wide results and caveats: For repertoire similarity, concordant twins did not differ from discordant twins, possibly because power was limited.

The sequencing sample was made of blood. This chain uses TRBV12-3 or TRBV12-4 with TRBJ2-7; TCRdb's assignment of TRBD2 cannot be checked, as there is no DNA. This receptor was identified in a human donor with ulcerative colitis or Crohn's disease, or a healthy co-twin of an affected twin (not recorded which). CDR3 sequence: CASSLLTSYEQYF.